This T cell receptor beta chain is from a study of shared clonotypes between healthy human individuals. On this clone itself: What it binds is not known.

Whole-study findings and limits: For naive CD4 cells, roughly 5.5% of clonotypes were shared across a few donors. Naive subsets typically showed greater estimated richness than memory subsets.

Assay execution proceeded at the deep level. It was across several immunoSEQ plates that each subset's genomic DNA was evenly split. Here immunoSEQ multiplex PCR was the method, and the copy in TCRdb shows in-frame clones only, minus some. The sample records some 2.1 million clones, about 95% being singletons. With V trimmed by 8 bases and J by 1 base, 6 bases remained unmatched. Germline assignment: CDR1 ENHRY and CDR2 SYGVKD. The CDR3 is made up of 14 amino acids. This clonotype was sampled from a man in his late teens or twenties in good health. The V gene is TRBV10-3, the J gene TRBJ2-3, with 7 bases aligning to TRBD1. What was sequenced was naive CD4+ T cells sorted from blood. Subset of the sample: CD45RA+ positively selected. DNA of the CDR3: TGTGCCATCGGACAGGCACTGGGCACAGATACGCAGTATTTT. It yields the protein CAIGQALGTDTQYF.